The sequence of this T cell receptor beta chain was determined in a study of cytomegalovirus exposure and HLA in healthy donors. The germline gives CDR1 SGHRS, CDR2 YFSETQ. The germline V and J ends were trimmed by 5 bases and 9 bases, with 18 bases remaining between them. The CDR3 has 14 amino acids. With 60 Vbeta and 13 Jbeta primers, the PCR was carried out. Profiled with immunoSEQ multiplex PCR; TCRdb holds only in-frame clones, not every one. This sample carries more than 95,000 clones, 65% to 90% of them seen once, and the ten largest clones take about 3.8%. This chain connects TRBV5-1 to TRBJ2-4; weak D call: TRBD1 (6 bases). The sample was PBMCs. This clonotype was obtained from a woman aged 25 to 39 in good health and CMV-seronegative. The CDR3 spells CASRLLGAAGIQYF. The CDR3 nucleotides are TGCGCCAGCAGACTTCTGGGGGCTGCGGGCATTCAGTACTTC.